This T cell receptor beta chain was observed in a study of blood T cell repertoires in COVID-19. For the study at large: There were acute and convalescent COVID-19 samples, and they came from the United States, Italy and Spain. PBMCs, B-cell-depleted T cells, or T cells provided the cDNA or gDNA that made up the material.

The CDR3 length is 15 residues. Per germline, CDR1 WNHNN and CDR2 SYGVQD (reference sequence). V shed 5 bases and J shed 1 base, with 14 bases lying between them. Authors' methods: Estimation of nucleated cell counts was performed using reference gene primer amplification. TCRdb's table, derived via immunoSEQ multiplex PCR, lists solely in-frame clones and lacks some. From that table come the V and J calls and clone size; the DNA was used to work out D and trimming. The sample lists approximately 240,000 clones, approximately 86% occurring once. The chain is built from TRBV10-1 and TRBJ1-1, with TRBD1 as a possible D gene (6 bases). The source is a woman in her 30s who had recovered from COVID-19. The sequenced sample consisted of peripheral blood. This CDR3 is CASSPRQAGNTEAFF. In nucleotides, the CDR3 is TGCGCCAGCAGTCCACGACAGGCTGGGAACACTGAAGCTTTCTTT.